The clone carrying this T cell receptor (beta chain) has a single count. The target antigen is unknown. J was trimmed by 2 bases and V by 5 bases; bases with no gene match: 9. Germline values: CDR1 SSHAT, CDR2 FNYEAQ (reference sequence). The CDR3 loop spans 15 amino acids. These data originate in a study of cytomegalovirus exposure and HLA in healthy donors. Assay used: immunoSEQ multiplex PCR; TCRdb lists only in-frame clones, some missing. Of fewer than 90,000 clones in the sample, less than 90% were seen once. Broader study findings: Among TCR beta chains, those listed as cytomegalovirus-associated numbered around 180. In vitro assays verified that a few CMV-associated chains recognized CMV antigens specifically. Many donors shared some public TCRs, even though most TCR sequences were rare.

The donors were members of the validation cohort, which comprised 100 to 150 subjects and was separate from the first cohort of 666 subjects. What was sequenced was PBMCs. This clonotype originated in a young woman in good health and CMV-seropositive. This chain uses TRBV7-7 with TRBJ2-7; 7 bases align to TRBD1. CDR3 residues: CASSPSAGTAYEQYF. Written as DNA, the CDR3 is TGTGCCAGCAGCCCGAGCGCCGGGACAGCCTACGAGCAGTACTTC.